This T cell receptor beta chain was found in a study of cytomegalovirus exposure and HLA in healthy donors. 60 Vbeta and 13 Jbeta primers were used in PCR. Libraries were prepared by immunoSEQ multiplex PCR; TCRdb keeps only in-frame clonotypes and omits some of them. The sample records about 100,000 clones, roughly 75% being singletons. V was pared by 6 bases and J by 7 bases, with 6 bases of the junction left unmatched. CDR1 and CDR2 from the germline V gene are MNHEY and SVGAGI. The CDR3 totals 14 residues. Sequences were obtained from PBMCs. This TCR was sampled from a woman aged 55-69 years in good health and CMV-seronegative. The chain employs TRBV6-5 and TRBJ1-4, with 9 nucleotides matching TRBD1. The CDR3 nucleotides are TGTGCCAGCAGAAGGGGACAGGGAGGTGAAAAACTGTTTTTT. Residues: CASRRGQGGEKLFF.